Below, one T cell receptor beta chain is given with its context. Its cognate antigen has yet to be identified. Relative to the germline gene, one junction end is altered; a read error may explain this. Memory T cell samples that were not cultured were sequenced immediately after ex vivo isolation. CD4+ total memory, central memory, effector memory and circulating T follicular helper cells were isolated from peripheral blood mononuclear cells. The data derive from a study of CD4 T cell repertoires in COVID-19 (dated by TCRdb to the early 2020s). Some background on the complete study: For cross-reactivity analysis, CFSE-low cells were expanded with IL-2 for 10 days and were then relabeled and restimulated with spike proteins from other coronaviruses. In COVID-19-recovered individuals, the study described naturally processed CD4+ T cell responses to SARS-CoV-2 spike and nucleoprotein and used TCR Vbeta sequencing to evaluate clonal composition. In three recovered individuals, the researchers analyzed the TCR Vbeta repertoire of SARS-CoV-2-reactive T cells at the subset level. Overall study results and their limits: Two or all three memory subsets shared several of the most expanded SARS-CoV-2-reactive clonotypes, which suggests intraclonal diversification. Consistent with cross-reactivity, between roughly 7 and 27% of SARS-CoV-2 clonotypes also showed up in secondary cultures stimulated with SARS-CoV and/or HKU1 spike.

CDR1 and CDR2 are drawn from the germline V gene: SQVTM, ANQGSEA. The CDR3, from cysteine to phenylalanine, totals 11 residues. Only CDR3 DNA is held: 33 bases, read in frame from base 1. Receptor amplification or capture employed the immunoSEQ multiplex PCR assay. Processing in the source paper ran as follows. The Chao-Jaccard similarity index and the number of shared clonotypes were used to measure repertoire overlap between subsets. Imported from immuneACCESS, the table was reduced by TCRdb to in-frame sequences with V and J called. These copies leave out some clones; in studies compared against another copy, an unresolved V gene accounts for under half, and the cause of the remainder is not known. D and trimming come from the DNA, and the V and J calls and clone size come from that table. For this sample there are under 8,500 clones; 80% to 85% appear just once. The top ten clones comprise more than 2% of the sample.

The specimen comprised effector memory CD4+ T cells from blood, sampled before the COVID-19 pandemic. The cell subset or site label, as the study defines it: CD4+ T effector memory cells. The TCR originated in a human donor who had COVID-19. The sequence links TRBV29-1 to TRBJ1-2; TRBD1 is perhaps the D gene, given 6 matching bases. CDR3 protein: CSAEQGSGYTF. The DNA reads TGCAGCGCTGAACAGGGTTCCGGCTACACCTTC.